This T cell receptor (beta chain) was recovered during a study of blood T cell repertoires in COVID-19. Study context: There were acute and convalescent COVID-19 samples, and they came from the United States, Italy and Spain. Sources were T cells, B-cell-depleted T cells, or PBMCs; the material itself was cDNA or gDNA.

Profiled with immunoSEQ multiplex PCR; TCRdb holds only in-frame clones, not every one. The sample yields hundreds of thousands of clones, roughly 80% seen once. Germline V gene data show CDR1 as LGHDT and CDR2 as YNNKEL (reference sequence). CDR3 length: 15 residues. V gave up 3 bases and J gave up 4 bases, with 13 bases separating them. The TCR sequence derives from a woman of 80 years or more with acute or convalescent COVID-19. The gene calls are TRBV3-1 (or the pseudogene TRBV3-2) and TRBJ1-3, with D unresolved. Material: peripheral blood. The CDR3 DNA is TGTGCCAGCAGCCAGGGCATGGGTTTCGGAAACACCATATATTTT. This encodes CASSQGMGFGNTIYF.